This TCR beta chain is from a study of T cell changes during pregnancy in multiple sclerosis (dated by TCRdb to the late 2010s). Concerning the study at large: The study looked at changes in the T cell repertoire across pregnancy in women with multiple sclerosis.

Library preparation was by the immunoSEQ multiplex PCR assay. As stored in TCRdb, this immuneACCESS dataset retains in-frame rearrangements with V and J assigned. A fraction of the clones does not appear; measured against another copy, unresolved V genes explain less than half of the discrepancy, and the remainder lacks a known reason. For this sample the table gives tens of thousands of clones, of which roughly nine tenths were detected only once. The ten top clones hold around 0.9% of the sample. About this clone: Its antigen is not yet known. No per-base quality is available; no much larger clone lies one base away.

The receptor was derived from a female donor in good health, enrolled as a control in a pregnancy study. The sample here was peripheral blood, taken in the first trimester of pregnancy.

CDR3 region: CASSWGLQGIDTEAFF. The sequenced DNA is TGTGCCAGCAGCTGGGGATTACAGGGGATCGACACTGAAGCTTTCTTT. The chain joins TRBV7-9 to TRBJ1-1; a stretch of 7 junction bases matches TRBD1. The CDR3 runs 16 amino acids, cysteine and phenylalanine included. This entry keeps only the CDR3 DNA: 48 bases, framed from base 1. As encoded in the germline V gene (reference sequence), CDR1 is SEHNR while CDR2 is FQNEAQ. The junction shows trimming of 4 bases on V and 3 bases on J, and the gene matches do not reach 11 bases of it.